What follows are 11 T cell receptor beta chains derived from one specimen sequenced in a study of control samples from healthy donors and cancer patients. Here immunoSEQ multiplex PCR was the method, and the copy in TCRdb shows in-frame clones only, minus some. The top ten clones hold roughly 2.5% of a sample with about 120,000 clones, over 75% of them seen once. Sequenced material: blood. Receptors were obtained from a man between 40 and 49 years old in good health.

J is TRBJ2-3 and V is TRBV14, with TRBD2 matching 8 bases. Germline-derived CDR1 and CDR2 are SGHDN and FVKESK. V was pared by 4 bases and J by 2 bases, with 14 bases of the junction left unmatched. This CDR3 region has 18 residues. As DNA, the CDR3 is TGTGCCAGCAGCCCTTTCCGGCGGGGGGCCTTCAACACAGATACGCAGTATTTT. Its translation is CASSPFRRGAFNTDTQYF.

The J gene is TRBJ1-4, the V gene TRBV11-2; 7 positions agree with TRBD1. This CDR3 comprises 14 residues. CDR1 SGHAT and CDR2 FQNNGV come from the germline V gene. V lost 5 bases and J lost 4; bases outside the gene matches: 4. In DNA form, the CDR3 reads TGTGCCAGCAGCGCCCGACAGGGTAATGAAAAACTGTTTTTT. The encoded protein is CASSARQGNEKLFF.

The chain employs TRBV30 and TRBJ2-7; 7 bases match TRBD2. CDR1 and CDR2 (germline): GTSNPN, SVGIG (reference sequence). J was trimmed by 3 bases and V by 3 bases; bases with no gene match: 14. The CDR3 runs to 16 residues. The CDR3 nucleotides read TGTGCCTGGAGAACCCGGGGGGTCTTAAGGGGCTACGAGCAGTACTTC. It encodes CAWRTRGVLRGYEQYF.

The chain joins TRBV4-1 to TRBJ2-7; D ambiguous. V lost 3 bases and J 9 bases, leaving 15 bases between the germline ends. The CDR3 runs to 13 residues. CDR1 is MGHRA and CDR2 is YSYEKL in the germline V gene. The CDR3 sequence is CASSQDLQWGQYF. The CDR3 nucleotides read TGCGCCAGCAGCCAGGACCTCCAGTGGGGGCAGTACTTC.

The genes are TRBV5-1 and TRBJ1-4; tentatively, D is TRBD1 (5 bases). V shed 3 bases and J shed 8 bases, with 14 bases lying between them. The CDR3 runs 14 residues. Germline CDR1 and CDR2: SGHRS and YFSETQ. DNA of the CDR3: TGCGCCAGCAGCTCGGGACGCCAGGGAGAAAAACTGTTTTTT. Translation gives CASSSGRQGEKLFF.

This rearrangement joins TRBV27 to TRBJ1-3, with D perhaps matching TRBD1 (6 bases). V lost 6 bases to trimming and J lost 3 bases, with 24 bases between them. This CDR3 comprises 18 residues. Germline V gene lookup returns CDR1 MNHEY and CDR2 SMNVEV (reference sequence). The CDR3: CASSIKTPTGLDGNTIYF. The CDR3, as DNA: TGTGCCAGCAGCATTAAAACCCCTACAGGGCTTGATGGAAACACCATATATTTT.

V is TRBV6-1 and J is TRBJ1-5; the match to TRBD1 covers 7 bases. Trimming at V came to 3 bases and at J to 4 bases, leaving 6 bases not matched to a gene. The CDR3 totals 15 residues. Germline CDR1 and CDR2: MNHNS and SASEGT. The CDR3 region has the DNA TGTGCCAGCAGTGATAACAGGGGCGAAAATCAGCCCCAGCATTTT. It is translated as CASSDNRGENQPQHF.

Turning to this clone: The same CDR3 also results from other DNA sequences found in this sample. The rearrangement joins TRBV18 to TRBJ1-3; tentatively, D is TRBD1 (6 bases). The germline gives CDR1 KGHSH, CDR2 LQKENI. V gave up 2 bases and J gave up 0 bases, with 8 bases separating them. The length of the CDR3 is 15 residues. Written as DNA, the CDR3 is TGTGCCAGCTCACCAGGACAGATCTCTGGAAACACCATATATTTT. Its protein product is CASSPGQISGNTIYF.

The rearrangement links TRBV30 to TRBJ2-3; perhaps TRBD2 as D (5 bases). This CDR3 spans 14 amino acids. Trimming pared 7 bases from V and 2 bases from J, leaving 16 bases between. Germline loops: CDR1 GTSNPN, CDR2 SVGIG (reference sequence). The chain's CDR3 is CASTPRGFTDTQYF. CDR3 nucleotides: TGTGCCTCGACGCCCCGGGGATTCACAGATACGCAGTATTTT.

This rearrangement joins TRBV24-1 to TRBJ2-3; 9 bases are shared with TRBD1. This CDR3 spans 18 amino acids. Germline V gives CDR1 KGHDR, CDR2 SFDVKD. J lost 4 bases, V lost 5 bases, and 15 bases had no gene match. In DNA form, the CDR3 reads TGTGCCACCAGTGCTTCCCCGACCGGGACAGGGAAGGCAGATACGCAGTATTTT. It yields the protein CATSASPTGTGKADTQYF.

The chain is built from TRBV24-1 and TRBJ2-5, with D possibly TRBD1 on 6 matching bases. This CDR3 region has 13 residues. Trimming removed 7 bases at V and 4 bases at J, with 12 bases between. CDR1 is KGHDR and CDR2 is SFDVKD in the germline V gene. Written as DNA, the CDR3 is TGTGCCACCAGGGGGGCTGTGGGAGAGACCCAGTACTTC. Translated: CATRGAVGETQYF.